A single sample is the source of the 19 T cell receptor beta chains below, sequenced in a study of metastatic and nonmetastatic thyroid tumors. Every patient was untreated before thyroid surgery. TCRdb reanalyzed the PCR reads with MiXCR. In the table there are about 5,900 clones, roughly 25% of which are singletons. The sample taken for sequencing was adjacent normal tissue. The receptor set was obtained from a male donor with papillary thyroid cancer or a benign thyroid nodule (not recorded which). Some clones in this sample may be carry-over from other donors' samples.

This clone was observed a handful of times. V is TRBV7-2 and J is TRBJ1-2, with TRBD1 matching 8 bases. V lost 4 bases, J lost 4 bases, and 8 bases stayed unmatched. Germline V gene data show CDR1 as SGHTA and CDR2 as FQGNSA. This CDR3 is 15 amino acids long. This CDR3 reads CASSYATGGGYGYTF. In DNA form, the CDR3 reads TGTGCCAGCAGCTACGCAACAGGGGGGGGCTATGGCTACACCTTC.

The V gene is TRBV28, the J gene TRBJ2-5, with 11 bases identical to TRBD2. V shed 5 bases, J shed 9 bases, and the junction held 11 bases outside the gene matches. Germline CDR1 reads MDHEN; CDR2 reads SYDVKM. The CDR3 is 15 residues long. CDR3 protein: CASSLTGTSGASQYF. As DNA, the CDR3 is TGTGCCAGCAGTCTCACCGGGACTAGCGGCGCGTCCCAGTACTTC.

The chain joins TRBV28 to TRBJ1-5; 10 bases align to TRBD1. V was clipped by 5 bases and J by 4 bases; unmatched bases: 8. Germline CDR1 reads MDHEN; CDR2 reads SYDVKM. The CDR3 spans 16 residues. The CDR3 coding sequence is TGTGCCAGCAGTCGGGGGGACAGGGGCCAAAATCAGCCCCAGCATTTT. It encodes CASSRGDRGQNQPQHF.

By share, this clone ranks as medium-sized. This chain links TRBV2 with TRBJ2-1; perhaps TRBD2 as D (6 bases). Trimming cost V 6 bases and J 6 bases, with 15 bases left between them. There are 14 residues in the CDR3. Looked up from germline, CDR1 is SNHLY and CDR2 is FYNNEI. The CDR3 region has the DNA TGTGCCAGCAGCGCTACCGGGAGCACCAATGAGCAGTTCTTC. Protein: CASSATGSTNEQFF.

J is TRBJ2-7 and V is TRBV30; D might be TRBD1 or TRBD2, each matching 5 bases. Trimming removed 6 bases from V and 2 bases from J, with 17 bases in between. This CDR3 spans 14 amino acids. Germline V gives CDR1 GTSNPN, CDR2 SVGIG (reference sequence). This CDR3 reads CACSRGARAYEQYF. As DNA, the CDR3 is TGTGCCTGTAGTAGAGGGGCCAGAGCCTACGAGCAGTACTTC.

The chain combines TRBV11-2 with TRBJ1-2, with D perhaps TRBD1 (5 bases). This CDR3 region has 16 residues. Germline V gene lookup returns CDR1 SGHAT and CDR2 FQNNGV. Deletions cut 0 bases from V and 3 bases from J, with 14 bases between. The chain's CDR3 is CASSLDSAGNYYGYTF. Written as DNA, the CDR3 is TGTGCCAGCAGCTTAGATTCGGCAGGGAACTACTATGGCTACACCTTC. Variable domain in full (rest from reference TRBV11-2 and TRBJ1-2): EAGVAQSPRYKIIEKRQSVAFWCNPISGHATLYWYQQILGQGPKLLIQFQNNGVVDDSQLPKDRFSAERLKGVDSTLKIQPAKLEDSAVYLCASSLDSAGNYYGYTFGSGTRLTVV.

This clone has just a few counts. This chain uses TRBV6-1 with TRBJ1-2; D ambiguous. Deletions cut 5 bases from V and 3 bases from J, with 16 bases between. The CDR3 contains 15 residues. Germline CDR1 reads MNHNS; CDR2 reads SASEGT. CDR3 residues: CASSSHSRADYGYTF. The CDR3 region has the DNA TGTGCCAGCAGTTCCCACTCCCGGGCAGACTATGGCTACACCTTC.

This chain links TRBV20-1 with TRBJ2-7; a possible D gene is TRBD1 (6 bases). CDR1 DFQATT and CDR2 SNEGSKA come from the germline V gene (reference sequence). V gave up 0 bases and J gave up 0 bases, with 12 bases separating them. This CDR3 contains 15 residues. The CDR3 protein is CSARDTGTYSYEQYF. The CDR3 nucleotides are TGCAGTGCTAGAGATACAGGGACCTACTCCTACGAGCAGTACTTC.

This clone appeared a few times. The CDR3 region has the DNA TGTGCCAGCAGGGGGGATTTCTACGAGCAGTACTTC. Translated, it gives CASRGDFYEQYF. This chain uses TRBV12-3 or TRBV12-4 with TRBJ2-7; D possibly uses TRBD1 or TRBD2 (5 bases each). CDR3 length equals 12 residues. With 6 bases removed from V and 3 bases from J, the gap between germline ends came to 9 bases.

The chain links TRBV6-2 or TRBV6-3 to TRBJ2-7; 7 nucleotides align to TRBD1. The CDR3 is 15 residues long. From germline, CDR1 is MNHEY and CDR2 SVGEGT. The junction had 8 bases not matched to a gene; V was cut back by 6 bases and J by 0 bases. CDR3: CASRFTTGSSYEQYF. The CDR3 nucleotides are TGTGCCAGCAGATTCACGACAGGGAGCTCCTACGAGCAGTACTTC.

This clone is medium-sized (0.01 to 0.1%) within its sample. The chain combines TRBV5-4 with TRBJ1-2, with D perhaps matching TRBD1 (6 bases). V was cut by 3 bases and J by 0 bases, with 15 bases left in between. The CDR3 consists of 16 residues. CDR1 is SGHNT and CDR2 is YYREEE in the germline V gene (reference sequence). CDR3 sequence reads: CASSSPGHQANYGYTF. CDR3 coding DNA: TGTGCCAGCAGCTCGCCGGGACACCAAGCTAACTATGGCTACACCTTC.

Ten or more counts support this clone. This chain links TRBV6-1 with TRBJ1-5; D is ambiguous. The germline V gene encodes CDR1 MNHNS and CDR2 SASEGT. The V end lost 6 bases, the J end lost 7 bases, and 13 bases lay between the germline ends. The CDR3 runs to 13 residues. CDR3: CASSVRTDQPQHF. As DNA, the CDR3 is TGTGCCAGCAGCGTTAGGACGGACCAGCCCCAGCATTTT.

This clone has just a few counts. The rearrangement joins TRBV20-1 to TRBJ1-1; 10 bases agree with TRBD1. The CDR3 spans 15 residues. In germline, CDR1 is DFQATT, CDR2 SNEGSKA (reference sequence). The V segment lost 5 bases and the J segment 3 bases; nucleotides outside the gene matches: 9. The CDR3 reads CSAGRQGAADTEAFF. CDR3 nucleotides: TGCAGTGCTGGACGACAGGGGGCGGCGGACACTGAAGCTTTCTTT.

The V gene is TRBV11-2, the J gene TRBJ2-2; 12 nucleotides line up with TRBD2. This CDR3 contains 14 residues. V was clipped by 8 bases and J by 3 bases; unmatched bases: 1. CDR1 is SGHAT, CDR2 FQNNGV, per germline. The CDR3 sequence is CASRLAGDTGELFF. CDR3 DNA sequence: TGTGCCAGCCGACTAGCGGGGGACACCGGGGAGCTGTTTTTT.

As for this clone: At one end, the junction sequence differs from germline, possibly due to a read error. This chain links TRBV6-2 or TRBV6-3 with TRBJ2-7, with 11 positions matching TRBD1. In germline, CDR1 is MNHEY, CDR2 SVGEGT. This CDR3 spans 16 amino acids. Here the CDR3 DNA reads TGTGCCAGCAGTTACTCTCCGGGACAGGGGGGCTACGATCAGTACTTC. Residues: CASSYSPGQGGYDQYF.

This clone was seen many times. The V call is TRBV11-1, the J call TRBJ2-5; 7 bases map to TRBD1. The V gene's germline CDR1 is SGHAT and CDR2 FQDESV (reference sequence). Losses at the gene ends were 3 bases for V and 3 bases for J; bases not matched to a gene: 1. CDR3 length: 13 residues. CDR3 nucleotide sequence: TGTGCCAGCAGCTTCGGGACAGAAGAGACCCAGTACTTC. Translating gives CASSFGTEETQYF.

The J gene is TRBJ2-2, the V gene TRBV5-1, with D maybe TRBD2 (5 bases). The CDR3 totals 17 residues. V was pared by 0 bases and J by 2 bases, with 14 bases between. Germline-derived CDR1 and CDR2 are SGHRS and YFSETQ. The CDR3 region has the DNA TGCGCCAGCAGCTTGGAACCCACGGGGTTCAACACCGGGGAGCTGTTTTTT. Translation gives CASSLEPTGFNTGELFF.

CDR3 sequence reads: CASSEEETSGYEQYF. CDR3 in DNA: TGTGCCAGCAGTGAAGAGGAGACTAGCGGATACGAGCAGTACTTC. This chain uses TRBV2 with TRBJ2-7, with 9 bases matching TRBD2. The CDR3 has 15 amino acids. Germline CDR1 and CDR2: SNHLY and FYNNEI. V gave up 1 base and J gave up 4 bases; unmatched junction bases: 5.

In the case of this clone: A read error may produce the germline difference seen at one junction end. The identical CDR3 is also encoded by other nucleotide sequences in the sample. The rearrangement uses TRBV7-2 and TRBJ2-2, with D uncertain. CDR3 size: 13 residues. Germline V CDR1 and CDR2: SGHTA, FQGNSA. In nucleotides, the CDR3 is TGTGCTAGCAGCCCCCCTTATGGCGGGGAGCTGTTTTTT. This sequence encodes CASSPPYGGELFF.